This TCR beta chain was documented in a study of vaccination effects on CD4 cells after COVID-19. Study-level information: Samples collected post-vaccine were obtained a median of 72 days after the second dose.

On this clone itself: Its antigen is not identified.

Here immunoSEQ multiplex PCR was the method, and the copy in TCRdb shows in-frame clones only, minus some. The data hold roughly 40,000 clones, with around 66% observed a single time. CD4+ T cell isolation took place after less than 13 days of culture. As their vaccination, participants received two doses of either BNT162b2 or mRNA-1273. At days 3 and 7, half of the medium was exchanged for IL-2 medium. The TCR sequence derives from a human donor who received a COVID-19 vaccine. Sequences were derived from CD4+ T cells from PBMCs cultured without peptide, sampled after COVID-19 vaccination.

CDR3 coding DNA: TGTGCCAGCAGCTTATTAGGAAGCGGCCAGCCTTTCTTT. Amino acid sequence: CASSLLGSGQPFF. The chain combines TRBV7-9 with TRBJ1-1; no clear D. CDR1 and CDR2 from the germline V gene are SEHNR and FQNEAQ (reference sequence). Trimming cost V 2 bases and J 12 bases, with 16 bases left between them. CDR3 size: 13 residues.